This T cell receptor beta chain was observed in a study of response to subunit inactivated influenza vaccine. Broader study findings: New T cells are recruited in small numbers by each seasonal influenza vaccination, according to the authors' suggestion.

This clonotype was counted ten times or more. The antigen remains undetermined. Between the trimmed V and J ends, which lost 0 bases and 1 base, there was a span of 10 bases. CDR1 is SGHTA, CDR2 FQGNSA, per germline. The CDR3 consists of 16 residues. TCRdb analysed the RT-PCR reads with MiXCR anew, one entry per CDR3 protein. Of 540,000 or so distinct CDR3 sequences listed, 10% to 15% are singletons. Sequencing was performed on PBMCs from blood, taken roughly 46 days after vaccination. This chain links TRBV7-2 with TRBJ1-3; D unclear. The receptor was derived from a man aged 50 or older who received an inactivated influenza vaccine. CDR3 sequence (DNA): TGTGCCAGCAGCTTAGCGCGGCCTATGTCTGGAAACACCATATATTTT. Amino acids: CASSLARPMSGNTIYF.